The 17 T cell receptor beta chains below were found in one sample sequenced in a study of beta chain features in type 1 diabetes (dated by TCRdb to the late 2010s). The library was produced with the immunoSEQ multiplex PCR assay. The entire amount of isolated RNA was reverse transcribed using the High Capacity cDNA Reverse Transcription Kit, so the sequenced TCRB transcripts were expressed ones. This immuneACCESS table, as held by TCRdb, lists in-frame sequences with V and J called but not all clones. Of the missing ones, under half trace to an unresolved V gene in checked studies; the others have no known cause. The sample table shows approximately 250,000 clones, and 16% are seen once. About 0.085% of the sample belongs to the ten largest clones. The antigens of these receptors remain unknown. Beyond this particular receptor, the publication reports: Type 1 diabetes patients showed a moderate but significant shortening of TCRB CDR3 length in all four CD4+ subsets.

The source material was naive CD4+ T cells from blood. The cell subset or site label, as the study defines it: true naive CD4+ T cells. The receptors were sampled from a man aged 25-45 years with type 1 diabetes.

This clone was counted a few times. This chain uses TRBV30 with TRBJ1-5; TRBD1 is a possible D gene (6 bases). V was pared by 2 bases and J by 4 bases, with 15 bases between. Germline V gene data show CDR1 as GTSNPN and CDR2 as SVGIG (reference sequence). There are 15 residues in the CDR3. CDR3 residues: CAWSTGIWANQPQHF. In DNA, the CDR3 is TGTGCCTGGAGTACAGGGATCTGGGCGAATCAGCCCCAGCATTTT.

This clone has more than one count but fewer than ten. The chain combines TRBV9 with TRBJ2-1; 7 bases map to TRBD2. V dropped 3 bases and J dropped 2; count of bases not matched to a gene: 17. This CDR3 spans 19 amino acids. Germline V gene lookup returns CDR1 SGDLS and CDR2 YYNGEE. In DNA, the CDR3 is TGTGCCAGCAGCGCTCGTCCGAGCGGGCGGGAGAGGACCTACAATGAGCAGTTCTTC. Its translation: CASSARPSGRERTYNEQFF.

This clone came up a few times. V and J are TRBV18 and TRBJ1-1, with D hard to call. Trimming pared 2 bases from V and 5 bases from J, leaving 12 bases between. CDR1 and CDR2 from the germline V gene are KGHSH and LQKENI. The CDR3 sequence is 14 residues long. CDR3 nucleotide sequence: TGTGCCAGCTCACCAGGCCCATCCGGGACTGAAGCTTTCTTT. This translates into CASSPGPSGTEAFF.

This clone was counted only a few times. The chain uses TRBV29-1 and TRBJ2-3, with TRBD1 identical over 7 bases. Per the germline V gene, CDR1 is SQVTM and CDR2 is ANQGSEA. The CDR3 length is 15 residues. Losses at the gene ends were 4 bases for V and 0 bases for J; bases not matched to a gene: 7. The CDR3 here is CSVVRGPGSTDTQYF. The CDR3 DNA reads as TGCAGCGTTGTAAGGGGGCCAGGTAGCACAGATACGCAGTATTTT.

V and J are TRBV28 and TRBJ2-6, with 7 bases matching TRBD1. V dropped 6 bases and J dropped 2; count of bases not matched to a gene: 7. The CDR3 sequence is 16 residues long. Germline CDR1 MDHEN, CDR2 SYDVKM. The chain's CDR3 is CASSLPTGAGANVLTF. DNA of the CDR3: TGTGCCAGCAGCTTACCTACAGGGGCTGGGGCCAACGTCCTGACTTTC.

This clone was detected only a few times. The rearrangement joins TRBV7-9 to TRBJ1-1, with D possibly matching TRBD1 (5 bases). The CDR3 has 14 residues. V was pared by 6 bases and J by 1 base, with 12 bases between. Germline CDR1 SEHNR, CDR2 FQNEAQ (reference sequence). The CDR3 reads CASRRLTGNTEAFF. The DNA of the CDR3 is TGTGCCAGCAGGCGACTAACAGGGAACACTGAAGCTTTCTTT.

J is TRBJ2-6 and V is TRBV15, with 9 bases lining up with TRBD1. V gave up 5 bases and J gave up 2 bases; unmatched junction bases: 16. The CDR3 loop spans 20 amino acids. Germline V lookup: CDR1 LNHNV, CDR2 YYDKDF (reference sequence). CDR3 sequence: CATSDAGPGQGSAGANVLTF. The CDR3 DNA follows: TGTGCCACCAGCGATGCGGGACCGGGACAGGGATCCGCTGGGGCCAACGTCCTGACTTTC. Full variable domain (missing parts from reference TRBV15 and TRBJ2-6): DAMVIQNPRYQVTQFGKPVTLSCSQTLNHNVMYWYQQKSSQAPKLLFHYYDKDFNNEADTPDNFQSRRPNTSFCFLDIRSPGLGDTAMYLCATSDAGPGQGSAGANVLTFGAGSRLTVL.

J is TRBJ2-7 and V is TRBV27; D is perhaps TRBD2 (7 bases). CDR1 MNHEY and CDR2 SMNVEV come from the germline V gene (reference sequence). Trimming took 8 bases from V and 7 from J, leaving 21 bases between them. The CDR3 length is 14 residues. Here the CDR3 reads CASGGGGGREEQYF. The CDR3, as DNA: TGTGCCAGCGGAGGAGGCGGGGGCCGGGAGGAGCAGTACTTC.

The chain links TRBV2 to TRBJ1-1; no reliable D call. This CDR3 comprises 14 residues. Deletions cut 5 bases from V and 1 base from J, with 11 bases between. Per germline, CDR1 SNHLY and CDR2 FYNNEI. The CDR3 loop reads CASSLQTANTEAFF. In nucleotides, the CDR3 is TGTGCCAGCAGTCTACAGACGGCGAACACTGAAGCTTTCTTT.

V is TRBV29-1 and J is TRBJ2-7, with 11 bases that match TRBD1. The germline gives CDR1 SQVTM, CDR2 ANQGSEA. The J segment lost 3 bases and the V segment lost 6 bases, leaving 1 base of the junction unmatched. This CDR3 has 12 residues. The CDR3 region is CSVGQGDYEQYF. The CDR3 DNA sequence: TGCAGCGTGGGACAGGGGGACTACGAGCAGTACTTC.

The genes are TRBV4-2 and TRBJ2-4; no reliable D call. Per the germline V gene, CDR1 is LGHNA and CDR2 is YNFKEQ. V dropped 1 base and J dropped 4 bases, with 8 bases sitting between them. The CDR3 is 14 amino acids. CDR3 DNA sequence: TGTGCCAGCAGCCAAGGAGACGGGAAAAACATTCAGTACTTC. This codes for CASSQGDGKNIQYF.

The V and J genes are TRBV30 and TRBJ1-2; D is uncertain. Germline V gene lookup returns CDR1 GTSNPN and CDR2 SVGIG (reference sequence). The CDR3 totals 11 residues. V lost 2 bases and J 7 bases, leaving 8 bases between the germline ends. Here the CDR3 reads CAWSLGGGYTF. The CDR3 bases are TGTGCCTGGAGTCTGGGAGGTGGCTACACCTTC.

This clone was seen a few times. A read error may produce the germline difference seen at one junction end. This chain joins TRBV18 and TRBJ2-1; D gene uncertain. The CDR3 has 12 residues. Germline CDR1 reads KGHSH; CDR2 reads LQKENI. CDR3 nucleotides: TGTGCCAGCTCACCTAGCTACCATGAGCAGTTCTTC. Protein: CASSPSYHEQFF.

V usage is TRBV11-2 and J usage is TRBJ2-7; D uncertain. This CDR3 is 13 amino acids long. The V gene's germline CDR1 is SGHAT and CDR2 FQNNGV. Trimming cost V 2 bases and J 2 bases, with 7 bases left between them. The CDR3 nucleotides are TGTGCCAGCAGCTTAATGGAGACCTACGAGCAGTACTTC. Amino acids: CASSLMETYEQYF.

This clone has only a few counts. The chain has TRBV18 and TRBJ2-4; 8 nucleotides line up with TRBD1. Germline V lookup: CDR1 KGHSH, CDR2 LQKENI. The CDR3 loop spans 13 amino acids. V trimming: 2 bases; J trimming: 8 bases; junction bases outside the gene matches: 2. The CDR3 here is CASSPGQGDIQYF. The CDR3 region has the DNA TGTGCCAGCTCACCAGGACAGGGTGACATTCAGTACTTC.

This chain links TRBV6-5 with TRBJ2-7; TRBD1 agrees at 7 bases. After removal of 5 bases from V and 2 bases from J, the junction contained 6 bases not matched to a gene. The germline V gene encodes CDR1 MNHEY and CDR2 SVGAGI. The CDR3 sequence is 14 residues long. The CDR3 DNA is TGTGCCAGCAGTACCTCGGGACAGCCCTACGAGCAGTACTTC. Encoded protein: CASSTSGQPYEQYF.

V gene TRBV2 combines with J gene TRBJ1-2; D not certain. The CDR3 spans 14 residues. Germline V gene data show CDR1 as SNHLY and CDR2 as FYNNEI. V lost 10 bases, J lost 5 bases, and 20 bases lay in between. DNA of the CDR3: TGTGCCACCTCACCGGGTTTAAGCCAATATGGCTACACCTTC. This gives the protein CATSPGLSQYGYTF.